This T cell receptor beta chain was found in a study of spatial heterogeneity in lung cancer. Study as a whole: Each time, sequencing found more beta-chain sequences than alpha-chain sequences.

Study findings and constraints: In blood, ubiquitous expanded tumor TCRs appeared more at resection than follow-up.

This clonotype was seen many times. Its antigen remains unknown. This CDR3 has 16 amino acids. The germline V gene encodes CDR1 SGHRS and CDR2 YFSETQ. Germline trimming cut 0 bases from V and 10 bases from J; bases unmatched to any gene: 12. Time point of the sample: sample taken at primary tumor resection. Whole RNA came from tumor, nontumor lung or frozen PBMC and was sequenced without being sorted. The donor group consisted of roughly 76 patients who had untreated, early-stage non-small cell lung cancer. Individually, TCR cDNA molecules were each labelled with a unique molecular identifier. TCRdb redid the calling of the 5' RACE reads with MiXCR, one entry per CDR3 protein. Of around 12,000 distinct CDR3 sequences in the sample, around 15% were seen once.

The sample consisted of PBMCs, taken at surgery. V usage is TRBV5-1 and J usage is TRBJ2-1; 8 bases align to TRBD2. The origin of this receptor is a male donor with early-stage non-small cell lung cancer. In nucleotides, the CDR3 is TGCGCCAGCAGCTTGGCAGGGACTAGTCTACCCAAGGAGCAGTTCTTC. Protein product: CASSLAGTSLPKEQFF. The whole variable domain, remainder taken from reference TRBV5-1 and TRBJ2-1, is KAGVTQTPRYLIKTRGQQVTLSCSPISGHRSVSWYQQTPGQGLQFLFEYFSETQRNKGNFPGRFSGRQFSNSRSEMNVSTLELGDSALYLCASSLAGTSLPKEQFFGPGTRLTVL.